The 30 T cell receptor beta chains below all came from one sample that was sequenced in a study of shared clonotypes between healthy human individuals (dated by TCRdb to the early 2020s). Libraries were constructed by the immunoSEQ multiplex PCR assay. TCRdb holds this immuneACCESS table with in-frame rearrangements only. Some clones are missing; in checked studies, unresolved V genes explain under half, and the rest has no known cause. Here the sample has around 700,000 clones; 72% occur a single time. The ten largest clones capture under 2% of the sample. The sample taken for sequencing was memory CD4+ T cells sorted from blood. According to the study, the label for this sample's cell subset or site signals: CD45RA-negative fraction. The receptor source for this set is a woman aged 30 to 39 in good health.

The chain has TRBV28 and TRBJ1-3, with a weak D call TRBD1 (5 bases). V shed 3 bases and J shed 7 bases, with 13 bases lying between them. CDR3 length: 14 amino acids. Germline V gene lookup returns CDR1 MDHEN and CDR2 SYDVKM. DNA of the CDR3: TGTGCCAGCAGTTTTGATAGCAGGGCTAACACCATATATTTT. Its translation: CASSFDSRANTIYF. Based on the CDR3 plus reference TRBV28 and TRBJ1-3, the full variable domain is DVKVTQSSRYLVKRTGEKVFLECVQDMDHENMFWYRQDPGLGLRLIYFSYDVKMKEKGDIPEGYSVSREKKERFSLILESASTNQTSMYLCASSFDSRANTIYFGEGSWLTVV.

This sequence joins TRBV28 and TRBJ2-7, with D perhaps matching TRBD1 (6 bases). V lost 5 bases and J 9 bases, leaving 17 bases between the germline ends. Germline CDR1 reads MDHEN; CDR2 reads SYDVKM. This CDR3 is built from 13 residues. CDR3 sequence reads: CASSPNQGIAQYF. In DNA form, the CDR3 reads TGTGCCAGCAGTCCGAACCAGGGGATCGCGCAGTACTTC.

The J gene is TRBJ2-1, the V gene TRBV6-1; TRBD1 might be the D (6 bases). CDR3 size: 13 residues. V was cut by 6 bases and J by 12 bases, with 18 bases left in between. Germline V gene sequence: CDR1 MNHNS, CDR2 SASEGT. The CDR3 sequence is CASRGKRTDGQFF. The CDR3 nucleotides are TGTGCCAGCAGAGGGAAGAGGACAGATGGGCAGTTCTTC.

This clone was seen a few times. V gene TRBV5-8 combines with J gene TRBJ2-4; no firm D call. This CDR3 is 14 amino acids long. The V end lost 1 base, the J end lost 0 bases, and 5 bases lay between the germline ends. In germline, CDR1 is SGHTS, CDR2 YDEGEE. Written as DNA, the CDR3 is TGTGCCAGCAGCTTGATGGGAGCCAAAAACATTCAGTACTTC. Protein: CASSLMGAKNIQYF.

The chain employs TRBV6-9 and TRBJ2-7; TRBD1 aligns across 8 bases. Germline assignment: CDR1 MNHGY and CDR2 SVAAGI. The CDR3 is made up of 15 amino acids. The ends lost 5 bases at V and 7 bases at J; junction bases unmatched: 13. CDR3 DNA: TGTGCCAGCAGTACTGGACAGGGAGACTCTAGTGAGCAGTACTTC. This codes for CASSTGQGDSSEQYF.

This rearrangement joins TRBV10-1 to TRBJ2-3, with 8 bases aligning to TRBD2. From germline, CDR1 is WNHNN and CDR2 SYGVQD (reference sequence). Trimming removed 3 bases from V and 2 bases from J; junction bases left unmatched: 10. The CDR3 contains 17 residues. The CDR3 nucleotides read TGCGCCAGCAGTGATTTAGCGGGAACATCCTACACAGATACGCAGTATTTT. This translates into CASSDLAGTSYTDTQYF.

This clone was observed at least ten times. This chain joins TRBV29-1 and TRBJ1-5, with D possibly matching TRBD1 (5 bases). Germline V gene data show CDR1 as SQVTM and CDR2 as ANQGSEA. The CDR3 consists of 15 residues. V was shortened by 6 bases and J by 4 bases, with 19 bases between the two germline ends. The CDR3 DNA reads as TGCAGCGTCAGCGAGGGACTTTTGGGGAATCAGCCCCAGCATTTT. Amino acid sequence: CSVSEGLLGNQPQHF.

The V call is TRBV6-5, the J call TRBJ2-7; 7 nucleotides line up with TRBD1. V lost 4 bases, J lost 9 bases, and 12 bases stayed unmatched. Germline V CDR1 and CDR2: MNHEY, SVGAGI. This CDR3 spans 14 amino acids. CDR3 DNA sequence: TGTGCCAGCAGTTCCGGAACAGGGGCCGTCGGGCAGTACTTC. It specifies CASSSGTGAVGQYF.

This clone was seen repeatedly, ten times or more. This same CDR3 is encoded by further DNA sequences in the sample. The chain combines TRBV5-1 with TRBJ2-3; 10 positions agree with TRBD2. The germline V gene encodes CDR1 SGHRS and CDR2 YFSETQ. Trimming at V came to 3 bases and at J to 1 base, leaving 2 bases not matched to a gene. CDR3 length: 15 residues. The CDR3 spells CASSSGTSGTDTQYF. CDR3 DNA: TGCGCCAGCAGCTCCGGGACTAGCGGCACAGATACGCAGTATTTT.

This rearrangement joins TRBV10-3 to TRBJ2-2; no clear D gene. Germline CDR1 reads ENHRY; CDR2 reads SYGVKD. The CDR3 is 13 amino acids. V lost 6 bases to trimming and J lost 2 bases, with 7 bases between them. The CDR3: CAISQGNTGELFF. The DNA of the CDR3 is TGTGCCATCAGCCAAGGAAACACCGGGGAGCTGTTTTTT.

This clone was detected only once. The chain is built from TRBV6-6 and TRBJ1-5; 7 nucleotides match TRBD1. With 5 bases clipped from V and 4 bases from J, the junction kept 11 bases outside the gene matches. The CDR3 covers 16 residues. Germline V gene data show CDR1 as MNHNY and CDR2 as SVGAGI (reference sequence). CDR3: CASSPPGQKRNQPQHF. The CDR3 DNA sequence: TGTGCCAGCAGTCCACCGGGACAGAAGAGAAATCAGCCCCAGCATTTT.

The gene calls are TRBV25-1 and TRBJ1-4; weak D call: TRBD1 (5 bases). The germline gives CDR1 MGHDK, CDR2 SYGVNS. The CDR3 has 16 residues. Trimming stripped 4 bases from V and 2 bases from J, with 14 bases between. CDR3 sequence (DNA): TGTGCCAGCAGTGCTGACTTTCAGGGTACTAATGAAAAACTGTTTTTT. Its protein product is CASSADFQGTNEKLFF.

The V and J genes are TRBV7-6 and TRBJ2-2; D unclear. The V and J ends lost 3 bases and 7 bases respectively, with 9 bases between them. There are 13 residues in the CDR3. Germline CDR1 reads SGHVS; CDR2 reads FNYEAQ. The CDR3 nucleotides are TGTGCCAGCAGCTTGAACTGGGACGGGGAGCTGTTTTTT. Translation gives CASSLNWDGELFF.

This clone was observed once. Other nucleotide sequences in the sample specify the same CDR3. The chain links TRBV27 to TRBJ1-5; 8 nucleotides align to TRBD1. Germline CDR1 and CDR2: MNHEY and SMNVEV (reference sequence). The CDR3 has 14 residues. Trimming took 4 bases from V and 4 from J; bases not matched to a gene: 3. CDR3 residues: CASSSRGRNQPQHF. In nucleotides, the CDR3 is TGTGCCAGCAGTTCCAGGGGGCGAAATCAGCCCCAGCATTTT.

V gene TRBV10-3 combines with J gene TRBJ1-2; TRBD1 matches 11 bases. Trimming removed 2 bases from V and 7 bases from J; junction bases left unmatched: 0. Germline V gene sequence: CDR1 ENHRY, CDR2 SYGVKD. This CDR3 region has 13 residues. This CDR3 reads CAISEGTGGGYTF. The CDR3 DNA reads TGTGCCATCAGTGAGGGGACAGGGGGTGGCTACACCTTC.

This clone came up once. The chain links TRBV28 to TRBJ2-5; D may be TRBD2 (6 bases). The CDR3 is made up of 16 amino acids. Trimming left V 1 base short and J 2 bases short, with 14 bases between. Germline-derived CDR1 and CDR2 are MDHEN and SYDVKM. The CDR3 protein is CASSLSGERAQETQYF. CDR3 sequence (DNA): TGTGCCAGCAGTTTATCGGGTGAGCGGGCACAAGAGACCCAGTACTTC.

This chain uses TRBV7-2 with TRBJ2-1; 11 bases line up with TRBD2. The length of the CDR3 is 15 residues. CDR1 SGHTA and CDR2 FQGNSA come from the germline V gene. The V and J ends lost 0 bases and 9 bases, in that order; junction bases with no gene match: 4. In nucleotides, the CDR3 is TGTGCCAGCAGCTTAGCGTCGCTAGCGGGGGGTGAGCAGTTCTTC. Protein sequence: CASSLASLAGGEQFF.

The rearrangement uses TRBV5-1 and TRBJ2-5, with D possibly TRBD2 on 5 matching bases. The V gene's germline CDR1 is SGHRS and CDR2 YFSETQ. The CDR3 totals 12 residues. Trimming shortened V by 8 bases and J by 5 bases, and 13 bases separated the two germline ends. CDR3 protein: CASTDSGETQYF. As DNA, the CDR3 is TGCGCCAGTACGGACTCTGGGGAGACCCAGTACTTC.

This clone has more than one count but fewer than ten. At one boundary the junction diverges from the germline segment, which might be a read error. The V gene is TRBV7-9, the J gene TRBJ1-1; possibly TRBD1 for D (6 bases). CDR3 length: 14 amino acids. The V gene's germline CDR1 is SEHNR and CDR2 FQNEAQ (reference sequence). The CDR3 DNA reads as TGTGCCAGCAGTTTAGGGGGGAGAGGCACTGAAGCTTTCTTT. Residues: CASSLGGRGTEAFF.

The chain carries TRBV29-1 and TRBJ2-7, with D uncertain. Germline V CDR1 and CDR2: SQVTM, ANQGSEA. The CDR3 contains 12 residues. Trimming left V 0 bases short and J 3 bases short, with 6 bases between. DNA for the CDR3: TGCAGCGTTGAAGATAACAGCTACGAGCAGTACTTC. It codes for CSVEDNSYEQYF.

This chain joins TRBV6-6 and TRBJ2-1; tentative D call: TRBD2 (6 bases). Germline values: CDR1 MNHNY, CDR2 SVGAGI (reference sequence). V lost 2 bases and J lost 0, with 8 bases in between. The CDR3 totals 15 residues. The CDR3 spells CASSYDGSSYNEQFF. The CDR3 coding sequence is TGTGCCAGCAGTTACGACGGGAGCTCCTACAATGAGCAGTTCTTC.

V is TRBV7-8 and J is TRBJ2-3, with D possibly matching TRBD1 (6 bases). The ends were cut back, 7 bases at V and 2 bases at J, with 22 bases in the middle. The CDR3 is 17 amino acids. Germline values: CDR1 SGHVS, CDR2 FQNEAQ. The CDR3 DNA sequence: TGTGCCAGCAACCAGGGGTCCTGGACTCCACTCACAGATACGCAGTATTTT. Its translation: CASNQGSWTPLTDTQYF. Variable domain in full (rest from reference TRBV7-8 and TRBJ2-3): GAGVSQSPRYKVAKRGQDVALRCDPISGHVSLFWYQQALGQGPEFLTYFQNEAQLDKSGLPSDRFFAERPEGSVSTLKIQRTQQEDSAVYLCASNQGSWTPLTDTQYFGPGTRLTVL.

Ten or more counts support this clone. The same CDR3 also results from other DNA sequences found in this sample. The chain joins TRBV5-6 to TRBJ2-3; 11 bases align to TRBD2. Germline lookup yields CDR1 SGHDT and CDR2 YYEEEE. With V trimmed by 5 bases and J by 0 bases, 2 bases remained unmatched. CDR3 length: 15 residues. DNA for the CDR3: TGTGCCAGCAGACTAGCGGGAGAAAGCACAGATACGCAGTATTTT. It translates to CASRLAGESTDTQYF.

The J gene is TRBJ2-2, the V gene TRBV11-2, with D possibly being TRBD1 (5 bases). The CDR3 is 16 residues long. Trimming pared 3 bases from V and 9 bases from J, leaving 20 bases between. Per the germline V gene, CDR1 is SGHAT and CDR2 is FQNNGV. The CDR3 nucleotides read TGTGCCAGCAGCTTGAATGGGCAGGGCGTGGGCAGGGAGCTGTTTTTT. Encoded protein: CASSLNGQGVGRELFF.

This chain connects TRBV19 to TRBJ1-1; 7 nucleotides align to TRBD1. This CDR3 has 15 residues. Germline CDR1 LNHDA, CDR2 SQIVND (reference sequence). V shed 6 bases and J 1 base; nucleotides not matched to a gene: 8. The DNA for the CDR3 is TGTGCCAGTAGACTAAGACAGGGTTCGAACACTGAAGCTTTCTTT. Translation gives CASRLRQGSNTEAFF.

Notes on this clone: Given a much more abundant clone one base away, this may be a read error. The chain couples TRBV11-3 to TRBJ2-2; no firm D call. V lost 0 bases and J 7 bases, leaving 3 bases between the germline ends. The CDR3 is 12 amino acids. CDR1 is SGHNT and CDR2 is YENEEA in the germline V gene. The CDR3 DNA sequence: TGTGCCAGCAGCTTAGAAGTCGGGGAGCTGTTTTTT. This translates into CASSLEVGELFF.

This chain joins TRBV25-1 and TRBJ2-7, with D tentatively TRBD1 or TRBD2 (6 bases each). The CDR3 contains 15 residues. The germline V gene encodes CDR1 MGHDK and CDR2 SYGVNS. The germline V and J ends were trimmed by 2 bases and 5 bases, with 16 bases remaining between them. The CDR3 here is CASSEHFSGEDEQYF. CDR3 coding DNA: TGTGCCAGCAGTGAACATTTTTCAGGGGAGGACGAGCAGTACTTC.

This clone has a single count. The chain has TRBV6-6 and TRBJ1-1; D gene ambiguous. The CDR3 spans 15 residues. Per germline, CDR1 MNHNY and CDR2 SVGAGI (reference sequence). V was clipped by 0 bases and J by 2 bases, with 10 bases between them. The chain's CDR3 is CASSYSRASNTEAFF. The CDR3 DNA reads as TGTGCCAGCAGTTACTCTAGGGCCTCCAACACTGAAGCTTTCTTT.

This clone was recorded a few times. The chain is built from TRBV6-4 and TRBJ1-5; D not resolved. The CDR3 is made up of 13 amino acids. V lost 8 bases, J lost 6 bases, and 14 bases lay in between. Germline CDR1 and CDR2: MRHNA and SNTAGT. For the CDR3, the DNA is TGTGCCAGCGCGACACTGAGGGTTCAGCCCCAGCATTTT. Its translation is CASATLRVQPQHF.

The chain joins TRBV19 to TRBJ1-4, with TRBD1 identical over 10 bases. The CDR3 runs 14 residues. Germline V gene lookup returns CDR1 LNHDA and CDR2 SQIVND (reference sequence). Trimming took 6 bases from V and 8 from J; bases not matched to a gene: 6. CDR3 sequence: CASSRQGAGEKLFF. The CDR3, as DNA: TGTGCCAGTAGCCGACAGGGGGCGGGAGAAAAACTGTTTTTT.